This T cell receptor (beta chain) was identified in a study of response to subunit inactivated influenza vaccine (dated by TCRdb to the late 2010s). With regard to the full study: To follow how T cells responded to a trivalent subunit inactivated influenza vaccine, the researchers relied on deep quantitative profiling of the T cell receptor repertoire.

The V and J ends are trimmed by 7 bases and 6 bases, leaving 16 bases between them. From the germline V gene, CDR1 is MNHNS and CDR2 is SASEGT. Taken from cysteine to phenylalanine, the CDR3 has 14 residues. Solely the CDR3 DNA is kept, with 42 bases framed from the first base. This clonotype was counted at least ten times. Its antigen target is currently unknown. No much larger clone is present one base from it, and per-base qualities are unavailable. The investigation overall reported the following: The authors proposed that each seasonal influenza vaccination may bring in only a limited number of new T cells.

Libraries were prepared through RT-PCR. Sequencing took place on an Illumina HiSeq 2500. TCRdb reanalyzed the raw reads on its own, using fastp at Q25 for trimming and MiXCR for clone calling, and kept in-frame beta chains. One record per CDR3 amino acid sequence lists the most common genes and DNA. This sample gives around 470,000 distinct CDR3 sequences in total; approximately 7.7% of them show up just once. Clones ranked in the top ten supply less than 15% of the sample. Sequenced material: PBMCs from blood, taken approximately 25 months after vaccination. The chain uses TRBV6-1 and TRBJ1-5; TRBD1 is a possible D gene, resting on 5 matching bases. The source of this sequence is a man aged 50 to 69 who received an inactivated influenza vaccine. Donor details come from another sample of the same person, matched by shared clones. In nucleotide form, the sequence is TGTGCCAGCATTGACGGTCCGGGGCGTCAGCCCCAGCATTTT. Protein translation: CASIDGPGRQPQHF.